These 11 T cell receptor beta chains originate from one sample sequenced in a study of blood T cell repertoires in COVID-19. Some clones are missing from TCRdb's copy, which holds only in-frame ones; the method was immunoSEQ multiplex PCR. Among more than 300,000 clones listed, approximately 90% were seen once. The sequencing sample was made of PBMCs or T cells enriched from blood (not recorded which). These receptors were collected from a woman in her twenties or thirties who had been exposed to COVID-19.

The CDR3 protein is CASRNGQGARNTIYF. The DNA for the CDR3 is TGTGCCAGCAGAAATGGACAGGGAGCAAGAAACACCATATATTTT. V is TRBV2 and J is TRBJ1-3; 8 nucleotides align to TRBD1. The junction had 9 bases not matched to a gene; V was cut back by 6 bases and J by 5 bases. The CDR3 runs 15 residues. Germline lookup yields CDR1 SNHLY and CDR2 FYNNEI.

The chain recombines TRBV2 with TRBJ2-1; a possible D gene is TRBD1 (6 bases). Trimming shortened V by 7 bases and J by 4 bases, and 11 bases separated the two germline ends. The length of the CDR3 is 13 residues. Germline values: CDR1 SNHLY, CDR2 FYNNEI. Here the CDR3 DNA reads TGTGCCAGCACCAGGGGAGATTACAATGAGCAGTTCTTC. Its translation is CASTRGDYNEQFF.

The chain carries TRBV9 and TRBJ2-7; D remains unclear. This CDR3 has 13 residues. The germline V gene has CDR1 SGDLS and CDR2 YYNGEE. V was clipped by 3 bases and J by 6 bases, with 13 bases between them. DNA for the CDR3: TGTGCCAGCAGCGCCGGAGACCGGAGCGAGCAGTACTTC. Translating gives CASSAGDRSEQYF.

The V gene is TRBV5-1, the J gene TRBJ2-7, with D possibly TRBD1 on 6 matching bases. The CDR3 has 13 residues. V was clipped by 0 bases and J by 6 bases, with 10 bases between them. Germline V gives CDR1 SGHRS, CDR2 YFSETQ. The CDR3 protein is CASSLGVGAEQYF. The CDR3, as DNA: TGCGCCAGCAGCTTGGGCGTGGGGGCCGAGCAGTACTTC. The whole variable domain, remainder taken from reference TRBV5-1 and TRBJ2-7, is KAGVTQTPRYLIKTRGQQVTLSCSPISGHRSVSWYQQTPGQGLQFLFEYFSETQRNKGNFPGRFSGRQFSNSRSEMNVSTLELGDSALYLCASSLGVGAEQYFGPGTRLTVT.

The chain is built from TRBV7-3 and TRBJ2-3, with a weak D call TRBD2 (6 bases). The ends were cut back, 2 bases at V and 6 bases at J, with 12 bases in the middle. CDR1 and CDR2 from the germline V gene are SGHTA and FQGTGA. The CDR3 consists of 14 residues. The CDR3 DNA reads TGTGCCAGCAGCTTAGGGACTCGGCGGGATACGCAGTATTTT. Its protein product is CASSLGTRRDTQYF. Using reference TRBV7-3 and TRBJ2-3 for the parts outside the CDR3, the full variable domain is GAGVSQTPSNKVTEKGKYVELRCDPISGHTALYWYRQSLGQGPEFLIYFQGTGAADDSGLPNDRFFAVRPEGSVSTLKIQRTERGDSAVYLCASSLGTRRDTQYFGPGTRLTVL.

The V call is TRBV19, the J call TRBJ2-2; weak D call: TRBD2 (5 bases). V was shortened by 2 bases and J by 5 bases, with 9 bases between the two germline ends. The CDR3 contains 14 residues. Germline V gene data show CDR1 as LNHDA and CDR2 as SQIVND (reference sequence). The CDR3 DNA follows: TGTGCCAGTAGTATACTGCCGGGAACCGGGGAGCTGTTTTTT. It encodes CASSILPGTGELFF. Full variable domain (outside the CDR3, taken from reference TRBV19 and TRBJ2-2): DGGITQSPKYLFRKEGQNVTLSCEQNLNHDAMYWYRQDPGQGLRLIYYSQIVNDFQKGDIAEGYSVSREKKESFPLTVTSAQKNPTAFYLCASSILPGTGELFFGEGSRLTVL.

On this clone: Other DNA sequences in this sample translate to the same CDR3. The V call is TRBV19, the J call TRBJ2-7; 10 bases line up with TRBD1. The CDR3 loop spans 14 amino acids. V trimming: 5 bases; J trimming: 2 bases; junction bases outside the gene matches: 3. Germline CDR1 reads LNHDA; CDR2 reads SQIVND (reference sequence). The CDR3 coding sequence is TGTGCCAGTAGTCCGGGACAGGGGACCTACGAGCAGTACTTC. This translates into CASSPGQGTYEQYF. The full variable domain, rest sourced from reference TRBV19 and TRBJ2-7, is DGGITQSPKYLFRKEGQNVTLSCEQNLNHDAMYWYRQDPGQGLRLIYYSQIVNDFQKGDIAEGYSVSREKKESFPLTVTSAQKNPTAFYLCASSPGQGTYEQYFGPGTRLTVT.

The gene calls are TRBV7-9 and TRBJ2-3; the D gene is possibly TRBD2 (5 bases). Germline CDR1 reads SEHNR; CDR2 reads FQNEAQ (reference sequence). V lost 4 bases, J lost 0 bases, and 14 bases lay in between. The CDR3 extends over 16 amino acids. CDR3 sequence reads: CASSSPTEASTDTQYF. Here the CDR3 DNA reads TGTGCCAGCAGCTCCCCGACGGAGGCTAGCACAGATACGCAGTATTTT. Supplemented by reference TRBV7-9 and TRBJ2-3, the full variable domain reads DTGVSQNPRHKITKRGQNVTFRCDPISEHNRLYWYRQTLGQGPEFLTYFQNEAQLEKSRLLSDRFSAERPKGSFSTLEIQRTEQGDSAMYLCASSSPTEASTDTQYFGPGTRLTVL.

The V call is TRBV2, the J call TRBJ2-5; 10 nucleotides line up with TRBD2. J was trimmed by 5 bases and V by 6 bases; bases with no gene match: 6. This CDR3 has 14 residues. Germline lookup yields CDR1 SNHLY and CDR2 FYNNEI. CDR3 in amino acids: CASSGGLARETQYF. The CDR3 nucleotides are TGTGCCAGCAGCGGGGGACTAGCGCGGGAGACCCAGTACTTC.

This clone is a singleton in its sample. This rearrangement joins TRBV19 to TRBJ2-3, with D possibly being TRBD1 (5 bases). Germline V gene lookup returns CDR1 LNHDA and CDR2 SQIVND (reference sequence). V gave up 4 bases and J gave up 8 bases, with 16 bases separating them. The CDR3 has 14 amino acids. For the CDR3, the DNA is TGTGCCAGTAGTACAGGGATCCCCATTGGTACGCAGTATTTT. This gives the protein CASSTGIPIGTQYF.

The chain links TRBV6-5 to TRBJ1-2, with TRBD1 matching over 7 bases. The CDR3 extends over 12 amino acids. CDR1 is MNHEY, CDR2 SVGAGI, per germline. The ends lost 10 bases at V and 4 bases at J; junction bases unmatched: 6. This CDR3 reads CATGTDSYGYTF. CDR3 nucleotides: TGTGCCACCGGGACAGACAGCTATGGCTACACCTTC.